The 18 T cell receptor beta chains reported below all come from one sample, sequenced in a study of blood T cell repertoires in COVID-19. The repertoire was sequenced with immunoSEQ multiplex PCR; TCRdb's copy has only in-frame clones and lacks some. The sample consists of approximately 180,000 clones, 89% of them appearing once. The source material was PBMCs or T cells enriched from blood (not recorded which). Source of these receptors: a middle-aged woman with acute COVID-19.

This rearrangement joins TRBV5-1 to TRBJ2-3, with 9 bases that match TRBD1. Looked up from germline, CDR1 is SGHRS and CDR2 is YFSETQ. V was pared by 1 base and J by 4 bases, with 13 bases of the junction left unmatched. This CDR3 has 18 residues. This chain's CDR3 is CASSLRVLGQGIADTQYF. The CDR3 DNA reads TGCGCCAGCAGCTTGAGGGTCCTAGGACAGGGGATTGCAGATACGCAGTATTTT.

This clone appeared a few times. V gene TRBV4-3 combines with J gene TRBJ2-2; 10 bases agree with TRBD1. The CDR3 loop spans 19 amino acids. Germline V gene sequence: CDR1 LGHNA, CDR2 YSLEER. With 0 bases clipped from V and 2 bases from J, the junction kept 9 bases outside the gene matches. The CDR3 protein is CASSQELGTGVYNTGELFF. For the CDR3, the DNA is TGCGCCAGCAGCCAAGAGCTCGGGACAGGGGTTTACAACACCGGGGAGCTGTTTTTT.

This chain joins TRBV28 and TRBJ1-1, with D possibly being TRBD1 (6 bases). Germline lookup yields CDR1 MDHEN and CDR2 SYDVKM. V was cut by 7 bases and J by 0 bases, with 12 bases left in between. The CDR3 runs 14 residues. The CDR3 reads CASTIQGMNTEAFF. CDR3 DNA sequence: TGTGCCAGCACCATACAGGGAATGAACACTGAAGCTTTCTTT.

The chain employs TRBV11-2 and TRBJ2-5; 12 bases align to TRBD2. This CDR3 comprises 17 residues. V was clipped by 5 bases and J by 1 base; unmatched bases: 8. Per germline, CDR1 SGHAT and CDR2 FQNNGV. In nucleotides, the CDR3 is TGTGCCAGCAGCAGGACGGCACTAGCGGGGGGCCAAGAGACCCAGTACTTC. This gives the protein CASSRTALAGGQETQYF.

The CDR3 here is CASSRQGNTIYF. The CDR3 coding sequence is TGTGCCAGCAGCCGACAGGGAAACACCATATATTTT. This chain joins TRBV13 and TRBJ1-3, with TRBD1 as a possible D gene (5 bases). The CDR3 has 12 amino acids. With 5 bases removed from V and 4 bases from J, the gap between germline ends came to 6 bases. CDR1 and CDR2 from the germline V gene are PRHDT and FYEKMQ (reference sequence). The full variable domain, its missing parts supplied by reference TRBV13 and TRBJ1-3, is AAGVIQSPRHLIKEKRETATLKCYPIPRHDTVYWYQQGPGQDPQFLISFYEKMQSDKGSIPDRFSAQQFSDYHSELNMSSLELGDSALYFCASSRQGNTIYFGEGSWLTVV.

V gene TRBV6-5 combines with J gene TRBJ2-5; possibly TRBD1 for D (6 bases). Germline CDR1 reads MNHEY; CDR2 reads SVGAGI. V was trimmed by 6 bases and J by 1 base, leaving 9 bases between them. CDR3 length equals 13 residues. This CDR3 is CASSRTAQETQYF. Written as DNA, the CDR3 is TGTGCCAGCAGCCGGACAGCCCAAGAGACCCAGTACTTC.

This rearrangement joins TRBV1 to TRBJ1-5; the table's D call of TRBD1 was not tested on the DNA. TRBV1 is listed as a pseudogene. The length of the CDR3 is 16 residues. The DNA of the CDR3 is TGCACCAGCAGCCAAGAGAACAGGGGATCGGAACAGCCCCAGCATTTT. Its translation is CTSSQENRGSEQPQHF.

V usage is TRBV7-9 and J usage is TRBJ2-3; 7 bases are shared with TRBD2. CDR1 is SEHNR, CDR2 FQNEAQ, per germline (reference sequence). V was pared by 2 bases and J by 0 bases, with 14 bases of the junction left unmatched. CDR3 size: 19 residues. The CDR3 DNA sequence: TGTGCCAGCAGCTTATATCGGGCTAGCGGAGCGTCTAGCACAGATACGCAGTATTTT. It codes for CASSLYRASGASSTDTQYF.

This clone was observed a handful of times. The V and J genes are TRBV18 and TRBJ1-5; 7 positions agree with TRBD1. Looked up from germline, CDR1 is KGHSH and CDR2 is LQKENI. The length of the CDR3 is 14 residues. With 4 bases clipped from V and 3 bases from J, the junction kept 3 bases outside the gene matches. The CDR3 is CASSQTGANQPQHF. CDR3 bases: TGTGCCAGCTCACAAACAGGGGCCAATCAGCCCCAGCATTTT. Looking up the rest from reference TRBV18 and TRBJ1-5 gives the full variable domain: NAGVMQNPRHLVRRRGQEARLRCSPMKGHSHVYWYRQLPEEGLKFMVYLQKENIIDESGMPKERFSAEFPKEGPSILRIQQVVRGDSAAYFCASSQTGANQPQHFGDGTRLSIL.

The gene calls are TRBV5-1 and TRBJ1-4; maybe TRBD1 (6 bases). This CDR3 comprises 15 residues. Germline assignment: CDR1 SGHRS and CDR2 YFSETQ. The germline V and J ends were trimmed by 5 bases and 9 bases, with 20 bases remaining between them. The CDR3 nucleotides are TGCGCCAGCAGATTTCCGGGACAAATTGTCAAAAAACTGTTTTTT. Residues: CASRFPGQIVKKLFF.

J is TRBJ2-1 and V is TRBV7-2, with 9 bases identical to TRBD1. There are 16 residues in the CDR3. The germline V gene has CDR1 SGHTA and CDR2 FQGNSA. V dropped 1 base and J dropped 4; count of bases not matched to a gene: 5. CDR3 sequence (DNA): TGTGCCAGCAGCTTAGTTGAGGACAGGGGATACAATGAGCAGTTCTTC. This translates into CASSLVEDRGYNEQFF.

In DNA form, the CDR3 reads TGTGCCAGCAGCGTAGGTCCGGGACAGGGGTCGACTAGCGGGAGGGATACGCAGTATTTT. Protein: CASSVGPGQGSTSGRDTQYF. The genes are TRBV9 and TRBJ2-3; 13 nucleotides line up with TRBD2. CDR3 length: 20 residues. V gave up 0 bases and J gave up 6 bases; unmatched junction bases: 16. Germline-derived CDR1 and CDR2 are SGDLS and YYNGEE.

The chain is built from TRBV7-2 and TRBJ1-4; maybe TRBD1 (6 bases). The CDR3 runs to 17 residues. The germline gives CDR1 SGHTA, CDR2 FQGNSA. Trimming took 1 base from V and 5 from J, leaving 17 bases between them. CDR3 in DNA: TGTGCCAGCAGCTTAGATATAGGGACAACCCTAAATGAAAAACTGTTTTTT. Protein product: CASSLDIGTTLNEKLFF.

The chain couples TRBV19 to TRBJ2-1; 9 bases are shared with TRBD1. The junction had 9 bases not matched to a gene; V was cut back by 5 bases and J by 7 bases. The CDR3 runs to 15 residues. In germline, CDR1 is LNHDA, CDR2 SQIVND (reference sequence). CDR3 nucleotide sequence: TGTGCCAGTAGTCCCGAACAGGGGGCAGCAAATGAGCAGTTCTTC. Residues: CASSPEQGAANEQFF.

V is TRBV9 and J is TRBJ2-3, with 8 bases identical to TRBD2. The CDR3 consists of 16 residues. Germline V CDR1 and CDR2: SGDLS, YYNGEE. The V segment lost 4 bases and the J segment 6 bases; nucleotides outside the gene matches: 13. For the CDR3, the DNA is TGTGCCAGCAGCCCCCGCACGGGAGGGCCCTCTGATACGCAGTATTTT. This translates into CASSPRTGGPSDTQYF.

The J gene is TRBJ2-3, the V gene TRBV7-3, with D hard to call. The CDR3 contains 13 residues. CDR1 and CDR2 (germline): SGHTA, FQGTGA. Trimming left V 0 bases short and J 8 bases short, with 9 bases between. The CDR3 nucleotides read TGTGCCAGCAGCTTAACGCCAGGTGGTACGCAGTATTTT. Amino acid sequence: CASSLTPGGTQYF.

This sequence joins TRBV18 and TRBJ1-6; D ambiguous. Germline V lookup: CDR1 KGHSH, CDR2 LQKENI. This CDR3 is 13 amino acids long. V lost 1 base and J 10 bases, leaving 8 bases between the germline ends. As DNA, the CDR3 is TGTGCCAGCTCACCACAGGGAGACTCACCCCTCCACTTT. Protein: CASSPQGDSPLHF.

The CDR3 DNA reads TGTGCCAGCAGCTTACAGGGAAGCCAAGAGACCCAGTACTTC. Encoded protein: CASSLQGSQETQYF. The chain joins TRBV5-6 to TRBJ2-5; D is perhaps TRBD1 (6 bases). V was clipped by 2 bases and J by 1 base, with 9 bases between them. CDR3 length: 14 residues. Germline values: CDR1 SGHDT, CDR2 YYEEEE.